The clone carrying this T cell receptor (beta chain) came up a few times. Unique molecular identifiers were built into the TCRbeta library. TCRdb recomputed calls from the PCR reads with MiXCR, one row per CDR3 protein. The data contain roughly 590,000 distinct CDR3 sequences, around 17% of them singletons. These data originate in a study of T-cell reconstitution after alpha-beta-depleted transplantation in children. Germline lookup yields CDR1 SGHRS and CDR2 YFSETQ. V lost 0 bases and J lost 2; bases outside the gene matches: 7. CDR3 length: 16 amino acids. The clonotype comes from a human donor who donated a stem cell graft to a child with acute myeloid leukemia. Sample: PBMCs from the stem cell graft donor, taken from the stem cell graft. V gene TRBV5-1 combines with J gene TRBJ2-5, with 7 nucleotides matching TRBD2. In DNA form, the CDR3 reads TGCGCCAGCAGCTTGGGCCTAGCGGAGTTTCAAGAGACCCAGTACTTC. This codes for CASSLGLAEFQETQYF.